This TCR beta chain was obtained from a study of blood T cell repertoires in COVID-19. Study context: Samples of COVID-19 (acute and convalescent) were obtained from the United States, Italy and Spain.

TCRdb's copy holds only in-frame clones and misses some; the assay was immunoSEQ multiplex PCR. The sample carries 110,000 or so clones, 85% to 90% recorded once. The ends were cut back, 4 bases at V and 1 base at J, with 4 bases in the middle. The V gene's germline CDR1 is LNHDA and CDR2 SQIVND (reference sequence). There are 12 residues in the CDR3. Sequencing was done on a sample of peripheral blood. The chain links TRBV19 to TRBJ1-1; D is ambiguous. The receptor was derived from a woman aged 45-60 years with acute or convalescent COVID-19. CDR3 sequence reads: CASSTPNTEAFF. The CDR3 DNA reads as TGTGCCAGTAGTACTCCGAACACTGAAGCTTTCTTT.